This is a list of T cell receptor beta chains from one sample in a study of control samples from healthy donors and cancer patients. Sequenced by immunoSEQ multiplex PCR; TCRdb stores in-frame clones only, minus some. The sample gives about 130,000 clones, 85% to 95% of which show up once; just under 0.6% is in the top ten. Sequenced input: PBMCs. These receptors came from an older man with head and neck cancer. CDR3s include the opening cysteine and the closing phenylalanine or tryptophan. D genes are given only for firm matches. The size entry is marked missing in some rows and otherwise reads once, few, many or a size class.

TRBD2,TRBV7-2,-,TRBJ2-1,CASSLSSGSSYNEQFF,TGTGCCAGCAGCTTATCTAGCGGGAGCTCCTACAATGAGCAGTTCTTC
TRBD2,TRBV9,-,TRBJ2-1,CASSVGTSLNEQFF,TGTGCCAGCAGCGTGGGGACTAGCTTAAATGAGCAGTTCTTC
-,TRBV4-2,-,TRBJ2-7,CASSPGTGSYEQYF,TGTGCCAGCAGCCCGGGGACTGGCTCCTACGAGCAGTACTTC
-,TRBV24-1,-,TRBJ2-3,CATSDGAWDTQYF,TGTGCCACCAGTGACGGGGCTTGGGATACGCAGTATTTT
-,TRBV6-5,-,TRBJ2-3,CASSYSAGGTDTQYF,TGTGCCAGCAGTTACTCGGCAGGGGGGACAGATACGCAGTATTTT
-,TRBV4-3,few,TRBJ2-7,CASSQVPDVGYEQYF,TGCGCCAGCAGCCAAGTTCCCGATGTGGGGTACGAGCAGTACTTC
-,TRBV6-4,-,TRBJ2-3,CASRPGADTDTQYF,TGTGCCAGCAGACCCGGGGCAGACACAGATACGCAGTATTTT
-,TRBV10-3,-,TRBJ2-7,CAISESAGSTYEQYF,TGTGCCATCAGTGAGTCGGCGGGATCAACCTACGAGCAGTACTTC
-,TRBV7-2,-,TRBJ1-3,CASREVREAGNTIYF,TGTGCCAGCAGGGAGGTCAGGGAAGCTGGAAACACCATATATTTT
-,TRBV21-1,-,TRBJ2-5,CASSKDGKRETQYF,TGTGCCAGCAGCAAAGATGGCAAACGAGAGACCCAGTACTTC
TRBD2,TRBV18,once,TRBJ2-7,CASSQGLAGFDEQYF,TGTGCCAGCTCACAAGGACTAGCGGGGTTCGACGAGCAGTACTTC
-,TRBV5-1,few,TRBJ1-6,CASSLELPGGNGPLHF,TGCGCCAGCAGCTTGGAACTTCCCGGGGGGAATGGGCCCCTCCACTTT
-,TRBV11-2,-,TRBJ1-2,CASSLAGLFYGYTF,TGTGCCAGCAGCTTAGCAGGGCTCTTCTATGGCTACACCTTC
-,TRBV25-1,-,TRBJ1-1,CASSESSRTNTEAFF,TGTGCCAGCAGTGAATCCTCCCGGACGAACACTGAAGCTTTCTTT
-,TRBV23-1,-,TRBJ2-1,CASSQANRDGMSSSYNEQFF,TGCGCCAGCAGTCAAGCGAACCGGGACGGTATGTCGAGCTCCTACAATGAGCAGTTCTTC
-,TRBV19,-,TRBJ2-7,CASSIAGDPYEQYF,TGTGCCAGTAGTATTGCCGGGGACCCCTACGAGCAGTACTTC
-,TRBV6-5,-,TRBJ2-7,CASTRAGYEQYF,TGTGCCAGCACTAGGGCCGGCTACGAGCAGTACTTC